This TCR beta chain was sequenced during a study of OX40 agonist ivuxolimab in advanced cancers. Turning to the study itself: Patients' therapy was ivuxolimab, an antibody that acts as an agonist of OX40 (CD134). Study results and limitations: Clonal expansion among partial responders at 0.1-3.0 mg/kg ranked near the lowest.

The method was immunoSEQ multiplex PCR; TCRdb's version includes in-frame clones alone and lacks a portion of them. The sample consists of about 54,000 clones, 75% to 90% of them appearing once. The CDR3 spans 15 residues. Germline CDR1 reads LGHNA; CDR2 reads YNFKEQ. V dropped 2 bases and J dropped 4; count of bases not matched to a gene: 7. Exclusion applied to patients with autoimmune disease history or systemic immunosuppression. Details on this clone: The antigen is unknown.

Sequenced material: CD4+ or CD8+ T cells sorted from blood, taken in a trial of the OX40 agonist ivuxolimab. This receptor was identified in an adult with an advanced solid tumor such as melanoma, head and neck, liver or kidney cancer. The J gene is TRBJ1-2, the V gene TRBV4-2, with 7 bases fitting TRBD1. CDR3 coding DNA: TGTGCCAGCAGCCAACGTCAGGGGGATAGCTATGGCTACACCTTC. This translates into CASSQRQGDSYGYTF.